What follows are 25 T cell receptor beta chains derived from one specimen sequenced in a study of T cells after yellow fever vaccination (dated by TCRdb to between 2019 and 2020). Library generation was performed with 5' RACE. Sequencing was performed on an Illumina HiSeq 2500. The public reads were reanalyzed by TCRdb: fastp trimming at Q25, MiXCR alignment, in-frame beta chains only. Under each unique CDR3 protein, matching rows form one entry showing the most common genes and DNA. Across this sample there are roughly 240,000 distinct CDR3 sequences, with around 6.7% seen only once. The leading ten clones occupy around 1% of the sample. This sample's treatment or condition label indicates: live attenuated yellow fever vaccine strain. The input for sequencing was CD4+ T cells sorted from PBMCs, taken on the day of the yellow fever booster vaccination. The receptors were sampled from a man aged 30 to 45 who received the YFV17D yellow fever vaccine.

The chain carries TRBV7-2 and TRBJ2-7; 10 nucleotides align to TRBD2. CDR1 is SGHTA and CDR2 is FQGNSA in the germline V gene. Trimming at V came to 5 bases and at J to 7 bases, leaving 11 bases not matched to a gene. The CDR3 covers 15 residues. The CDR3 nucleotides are TGTGCCAGCAGCCGAACCGGGACTAGCGATTATGAGCAGTACTTC. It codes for CASSRTGTSDYEQYF. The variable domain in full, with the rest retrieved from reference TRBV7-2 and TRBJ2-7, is GAGVSQSPSNKVTEKGKDVELRCDPISGHTALYWYRQSLGQGLEFLIYFQGNSAPDKSGLPSDRFSAERTGGSVSTLTIQRTQQEDSAVYLCASSRTGTSDYEQYFGPGTRLTVT.

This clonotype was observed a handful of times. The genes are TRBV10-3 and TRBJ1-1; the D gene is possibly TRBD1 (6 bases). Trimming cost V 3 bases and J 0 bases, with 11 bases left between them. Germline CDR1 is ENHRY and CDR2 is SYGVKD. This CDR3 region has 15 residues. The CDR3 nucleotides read TGTGCCATCAGTGAAGGGGGACTTGTGAACACTGAAGCTTTCTTT. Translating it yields CAISEGGLVNTEAFF.

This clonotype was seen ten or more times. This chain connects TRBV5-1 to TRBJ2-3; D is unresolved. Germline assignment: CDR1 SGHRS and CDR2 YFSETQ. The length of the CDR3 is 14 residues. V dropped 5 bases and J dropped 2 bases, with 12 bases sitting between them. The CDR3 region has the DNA TGCGCCAGCAGTCTAGGGATATACACAGATACGCAGTATTTT. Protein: CASSLGIYTDTQYF.

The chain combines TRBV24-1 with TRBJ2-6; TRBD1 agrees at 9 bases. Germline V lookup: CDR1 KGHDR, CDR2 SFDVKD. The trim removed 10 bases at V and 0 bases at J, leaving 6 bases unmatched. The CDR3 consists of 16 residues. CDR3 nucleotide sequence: TGTGCCACAGGACAGGGGTCCCTCTCTGGGGCCAACGTCCTGACTTTC. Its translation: CATGQGSLSGANVLTF.

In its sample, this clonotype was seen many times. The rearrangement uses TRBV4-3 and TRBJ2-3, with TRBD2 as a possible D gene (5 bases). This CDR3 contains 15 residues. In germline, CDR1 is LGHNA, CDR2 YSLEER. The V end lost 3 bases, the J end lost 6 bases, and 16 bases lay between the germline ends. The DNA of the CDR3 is TGCGCCAGCAGCCACCCTTTGAAGCGGTCGGATACGCAGTATTTT. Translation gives CASSHPLKRSDTQYF.

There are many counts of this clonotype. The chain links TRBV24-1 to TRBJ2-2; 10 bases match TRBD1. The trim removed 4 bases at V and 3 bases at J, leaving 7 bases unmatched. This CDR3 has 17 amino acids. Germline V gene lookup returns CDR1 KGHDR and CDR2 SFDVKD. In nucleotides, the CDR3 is TGTGCCACCAGTGACCCTAGGACAGGGGGGGACACCGGGGAGCTGTTTTTT. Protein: CATSDPRTGGDTGELFF.

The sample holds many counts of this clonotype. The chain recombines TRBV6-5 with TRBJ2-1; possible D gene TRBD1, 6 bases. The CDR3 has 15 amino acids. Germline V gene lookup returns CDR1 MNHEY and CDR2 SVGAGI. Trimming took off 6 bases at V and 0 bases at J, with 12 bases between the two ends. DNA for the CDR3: TGTGCCAGCAGACCAACCAGGGGCTCCTACAATGAGCAGTTCTTC. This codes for CASRPTRGSYNEQFF.

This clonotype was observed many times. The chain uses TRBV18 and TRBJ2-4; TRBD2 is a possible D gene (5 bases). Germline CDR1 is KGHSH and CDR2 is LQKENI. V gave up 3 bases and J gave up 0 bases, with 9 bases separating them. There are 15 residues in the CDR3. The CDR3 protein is CASSPGAVAKNIQYF. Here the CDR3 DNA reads TGTGCCAGCTCACCCGGAGCGGTAGCCAAAAACATTCAGTACTTC.

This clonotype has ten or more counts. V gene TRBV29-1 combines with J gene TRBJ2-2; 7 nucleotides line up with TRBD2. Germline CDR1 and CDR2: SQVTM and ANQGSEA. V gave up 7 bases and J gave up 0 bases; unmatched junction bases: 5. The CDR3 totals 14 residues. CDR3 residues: CSAASGANTGELFF. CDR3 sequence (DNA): TGCAGCGCAGCCAGCGGGGCGAACACCGGGGAGCTGTTTTTT.

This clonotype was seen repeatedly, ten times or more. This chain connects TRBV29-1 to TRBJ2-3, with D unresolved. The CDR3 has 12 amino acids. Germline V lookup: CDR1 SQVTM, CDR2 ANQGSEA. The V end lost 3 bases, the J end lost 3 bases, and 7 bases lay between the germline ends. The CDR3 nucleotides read TGCAGCGTTGAGGTCGGGACAGATACGCAGTATTTT. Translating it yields CSVEVGTDTQYF.

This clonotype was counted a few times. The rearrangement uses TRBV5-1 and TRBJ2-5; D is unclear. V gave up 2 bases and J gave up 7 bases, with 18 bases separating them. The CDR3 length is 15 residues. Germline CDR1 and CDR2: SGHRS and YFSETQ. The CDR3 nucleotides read TGCGCCAGCAGCTTTTTGTCTGGGTCGGCCGTGACCCAGTACTTC. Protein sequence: CASSFLSGSAVTQYF.

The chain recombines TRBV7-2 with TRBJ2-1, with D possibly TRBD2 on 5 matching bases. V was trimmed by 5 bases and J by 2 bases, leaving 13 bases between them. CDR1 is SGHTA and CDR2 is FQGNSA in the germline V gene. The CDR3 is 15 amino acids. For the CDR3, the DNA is TGTGCCAGCAGCCTAATCACAGCGGCCTACAATGAGCAGTTCTTC. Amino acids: CASSLITAAYNEQFF.

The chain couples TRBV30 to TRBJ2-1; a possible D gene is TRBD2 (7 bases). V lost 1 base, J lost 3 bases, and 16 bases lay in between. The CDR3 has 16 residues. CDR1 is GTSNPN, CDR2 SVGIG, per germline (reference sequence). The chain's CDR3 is CAWSGGGGLLYNEQFF. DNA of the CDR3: TGTGCCTGGAGTGGGGGAGGGGGACTCCTCTACAATGAGCAGTTCTTC. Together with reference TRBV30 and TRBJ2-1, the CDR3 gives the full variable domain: SQTIHQWPATLVQPVGSPLSLECTVEGTSNPNLYWYRQAAGRGLQLLFYSVGIGQISSEVPQNLSASRPQDRQFILSSKKLLLSDSGFYLCAWSGGGGLLYNEQFFGPGTRLTVL.

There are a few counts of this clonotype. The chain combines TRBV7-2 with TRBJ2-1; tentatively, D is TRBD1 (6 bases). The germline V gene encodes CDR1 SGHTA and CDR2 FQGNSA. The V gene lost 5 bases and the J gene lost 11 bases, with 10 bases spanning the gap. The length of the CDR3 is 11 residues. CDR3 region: CASSPRDKQFF. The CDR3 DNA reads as TGTGCCAGCAGCCCCCGGGACAAGCAGTTCTTC.

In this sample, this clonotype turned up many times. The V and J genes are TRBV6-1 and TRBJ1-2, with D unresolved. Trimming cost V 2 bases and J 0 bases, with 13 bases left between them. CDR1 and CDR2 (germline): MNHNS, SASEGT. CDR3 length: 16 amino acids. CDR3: CASSEIAGNSNYGYTF. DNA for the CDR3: TGTGCCAGCAGTGAAATAGCGGGGAACTCTAACTATGGCTACACCTTC.

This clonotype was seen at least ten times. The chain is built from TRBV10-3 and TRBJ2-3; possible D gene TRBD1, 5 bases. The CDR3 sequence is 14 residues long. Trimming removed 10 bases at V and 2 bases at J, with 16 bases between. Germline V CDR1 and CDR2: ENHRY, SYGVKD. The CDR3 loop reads CATTPTANTDTQYF. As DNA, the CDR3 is TGTGCCACCACCCCGACAGCCAACACAGATACGCAGTATTTT.

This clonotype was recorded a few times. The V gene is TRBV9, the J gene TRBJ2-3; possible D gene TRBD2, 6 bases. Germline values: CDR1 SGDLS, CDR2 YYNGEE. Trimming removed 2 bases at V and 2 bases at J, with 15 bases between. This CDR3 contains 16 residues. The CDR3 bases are TGTGCCAGCAGCGTGGGTCGGGACTTCTACACAGATACGCAGTATTTT. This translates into CASSVGRDFYTDTQYF.

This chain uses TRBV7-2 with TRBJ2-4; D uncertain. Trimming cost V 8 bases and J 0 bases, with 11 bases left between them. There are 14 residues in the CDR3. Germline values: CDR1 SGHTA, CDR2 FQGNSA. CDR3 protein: CASGRSIAKNIQYF. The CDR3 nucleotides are TGTGCCAGCGGTCGTTCCATAGCCAAAAACATTCAGTACTTC.

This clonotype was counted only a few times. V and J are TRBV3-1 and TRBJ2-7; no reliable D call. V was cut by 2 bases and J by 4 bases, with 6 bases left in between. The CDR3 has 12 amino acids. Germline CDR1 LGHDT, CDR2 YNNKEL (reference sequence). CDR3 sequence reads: CASSQLRYEQYF. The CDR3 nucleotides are TGTGCCAGCAGCCAACTTCGATACGAGCAGTACTTC.

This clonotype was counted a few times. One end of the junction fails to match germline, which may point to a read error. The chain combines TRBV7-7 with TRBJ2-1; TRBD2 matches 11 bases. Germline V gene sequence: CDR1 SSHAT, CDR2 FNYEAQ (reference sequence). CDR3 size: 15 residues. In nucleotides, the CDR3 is TGTGCTAGCAGCTTGAATAGCGGGAGGGTCAATGAGCAGTTCTTC. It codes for CASSLNSGRVNEQFF.

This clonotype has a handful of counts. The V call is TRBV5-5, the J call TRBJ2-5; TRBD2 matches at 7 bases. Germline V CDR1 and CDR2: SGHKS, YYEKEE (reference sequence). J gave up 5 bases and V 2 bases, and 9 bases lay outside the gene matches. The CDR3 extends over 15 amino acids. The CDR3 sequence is CASSFGAGVRETQYF. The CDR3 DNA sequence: TGTGCCAGCAGCTTTGGGGCGGGAGTTCGCGAGACCCAGTACTTC. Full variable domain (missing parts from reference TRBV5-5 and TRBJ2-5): DAGVTQSPTHLIKTRGQQVTLRCSPISGHKSVSWYQQVLGQGPQFIFQYYEKEERGRGNFPDRFSARQFPNYSSELNVNALLLGDSALYLCASSFGAGVRETQYFGPGTRLLVL.

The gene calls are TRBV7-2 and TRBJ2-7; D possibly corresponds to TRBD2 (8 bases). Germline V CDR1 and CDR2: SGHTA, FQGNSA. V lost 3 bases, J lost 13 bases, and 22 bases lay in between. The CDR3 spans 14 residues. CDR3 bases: TGTGCCAGCAGCTTCCGGGAGGGGGCGGGAGTGGTATACTTC. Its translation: CASSFREGAGVVYF.

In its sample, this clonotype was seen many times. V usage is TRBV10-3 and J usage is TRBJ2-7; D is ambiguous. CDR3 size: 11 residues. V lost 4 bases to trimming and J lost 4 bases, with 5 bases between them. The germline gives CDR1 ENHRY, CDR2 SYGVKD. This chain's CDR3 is CAISGTYEQYF. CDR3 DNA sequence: TGTGCCATCAGTGGAACTTACGAGCAGTACTTC.

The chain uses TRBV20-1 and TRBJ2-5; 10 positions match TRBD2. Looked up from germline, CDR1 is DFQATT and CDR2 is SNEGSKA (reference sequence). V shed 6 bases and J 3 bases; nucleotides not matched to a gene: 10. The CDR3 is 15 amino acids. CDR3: CSAAISGRSEETQYF. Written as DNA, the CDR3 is TGCAGTGCAGCTATTAGCGGGAGGTCTGAAGAGACCCAGTACTTC.

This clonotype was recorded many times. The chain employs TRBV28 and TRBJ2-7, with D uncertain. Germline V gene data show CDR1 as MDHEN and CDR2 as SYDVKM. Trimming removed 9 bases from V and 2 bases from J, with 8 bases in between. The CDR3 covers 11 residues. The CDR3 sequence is CASTTAYEQYF. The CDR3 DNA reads TGTGCCAGTACAACAGCCTACGAGCAGTACTTC.